This T cell receptor (beta chain) was retrieved from a study of beta chain features in type 1 diabetes. Overall study results and limits: Among patients with Type 1 diabetes, TCRB CDR3s were moderately but significantly shorter in every one of the four CD4+ subsets. More deletions and fewer insertions at VDJ junctions were found in patients with type 1 diabetes.

This clone came up a few times. Its antigen is as yet unknown. The investigators reverse transcribed all of the isolated RNA, so they sequenced expressed TCRB transcripts. TCRdb's copy holds only in-frame clones and misses some; the assay was immunoSEQ multiplex PCR. The table records about 650,000 clones, around 12% of them present only once. V was pared by 6 bases and J by 4 bases, with 3 bases of the junction left unmatched. This CDR3 comprises 14 residues. Germline V CDR1 and CDR2: SNHLY, FYNNEI. Cells sorted by CD45RO/CCR7/CD25/CD127/CD95/CD27 comprised CD4+ naive, central memory, regulatory and stem cell-like memory cells.

This sequence joins TRBV2 and TRBJ2-3; 11 positions agree with TRBD2. This TCR was recovered from a man between 25 and 39 years old with type 1 diabetes. Sequencing used naive CD4+ T cells from blood. This chain's CDR3 is CASRETSGADTQYF. The CDR3 nucleotides are TGTGCCAGCAGAGAGACTAGCGGGGCAGATACGCAGTATTTT.